Presented here are 29 T cell receptor beta chains from one specimen sequenced in a study of shared clonotypes between healthy human individuals. Assay used: immunoSEQ multiplex PCR; TCRdb lists only in-frame clones, some missing. Seen here are about 480,000 clones, approximately 79% observed once, and the top ten hold around 13%. The source material was PBMCs. These receptors all come from a woman aged 40-49 years in good health. Some clones in this sample may be carry-over from other donors' samples.

This clone was seen ten or more times. Germline and junction disagree at one end, which may indicate a read error. V gene TRBV7-7 combines with J gene TRBJ2-5, with 11 bases lining up with TRBD1. This CDR3 is built from 15 residues. The V gene's germline CDR1 is SSHAT and CDR2 FNYEAQ (reference sequence). The CDR3 spells CASSLGTGGLETQYF. The CDR3 DNA reads as TGTGCTAGCAGCTTAGGGACAGGGGGACTGGAGACCCAGTACTTC.

This chain links TRBV4-1 with TRBJ1-2, with TRBD1 matching 7 bases. This CDR3 is built from 16 residues. The V gene's germline CDR1 is MGHRA and CDR2 YSYEKL. J gave up 3 bases and V 0 bases, and 7 bases lay outside the gene matches. CDR3 in DNA: TGCGCCAGCAGCCAAGATCCGGCAGGGGGGTACTATGGCTACACCTTC. It encodes CASSQDPAGGYYGYTF.

The V gene is TRBV5-1, the J gene TRBJ2-3; 10 bases match TRBD2. Germline CDR1 and CDR2: SGHRS and YFSETQ. Trimming cost V 1 base and J 1 base; bases outside gene matches: 3. The CDR3 is made up of 16 amino acids. The DNA of the CDR3 is TGCGCCAGCAGCTTGATAGCGGGAGGCCGCACAGATACGCAGTATTTT. Translating it yields CASSLIAGGRTDTQYF.

The gene calls are TRBV6-6 and TRBJ2-7; D gene ambiguous. This CDR3 comprises 15 residues. V lost 7 bases and J 2 bases, leaving 18 bases between the germline ends. Germline CDR1 is MNHNY and CDR2 is SVGAGI (reference sequence). The DNA of the CDR3 is TGTGCCAGCACGACGGGCCCCCGACTTACCTACGAGCAGTACTTC. As protein: CASTTGPRLTYEQYF.

This rearrangement joins TRBV4-1 to TRBJ2-1, with D uncertain. The CDR3 totals 17 residues. Trimming left V 7 bases short and J 6 bases short, with 25 bases between. The V gene's germline CDR1 is MGHRA and CDR2 YSYEKL. CDR3: CASTTSWPPDLSNEQFF. The CDR3 nucleotides are TGCGCCAGCACAACGTCGTGGCCCCCCGACCTCTCCAATGAGCAGTTCTTC.

The V and J genes are TRBV11-1 and TRBJ2-1, with 10 bases identical to TRBD2. The CDR3 has 15 residues. Germline lookup yields CDR1 SGHAT and CDR2 FQDESV (reference sequence). Trimming cost V 2 bases and J 5 bases; bases outside gene matches: 3. This CDR3 is CASSLLAGGNNEQFF. CDR3 in DNA: TGTGCCAGCAGCTTATTAGCGGGAGGCAACAATGAGCAGTTCTTC.

The chain's CDR3 is CASSSFGGSTDTQYF. In DNA form, the CDR3 reads TGCGCCAGCAGCTCTTTCGGGGGGTCCACAGATACGCAGTATTTT. The V and J genes are TRBV5-1 and TRBJ2-3, with 7 bases fitting TRBD2. The CDR3 covers 15 residues. Germline V gene data show CDR1 as SGHRS and CDR2 as YFSETQ. Unmatched junction bases numbered 6, after V lost 3 bases and J lost 2 bases.

The chain joins TRBV28 to TRBJ2-3; 10 positions agree with TRBD2. CDR1 is MDHEN, CDR2 SYDVKM, per germline. The CDR3 loop spans 14 amino acids. The junction had 2 bases not matched to a gene; V was cut back by 4 bases and J by 4 bases. The CDR3 bases are TGTGCCAGCAGTTACAGCGGGAGGGCAGATACGCAGTATTTT. Amino acids: CASSYSGRADTQYF.

The sample holds a few counts of this clone. The chain joins TRBV2 to TRBJ1-2, with 8 bases lining up with TRBD1. The CDR3 runs 13 residues. The J segment lost 6 bases and the V segment lost 3 bases, leaving 3 bases of the junction unmatched. Germline CDR1 and CDR2: SNHLY and FYNNEI. The DNA of the CDR3 is TGTGCCAGCAGTGAGACAGGGGCCGATGGCTACACCTTC. Translation gives CASSETGADGYTF.

The rearrangement joins TRBV28 to TRBJ2-3; D could derive from TRBD1 or TRBD2 (5 bases each). Germline values: CDR1 MDHEN, CDR2 SYDVKM. Trimming took 8 bases from V and 0 from J, leaving 12 bases between them. CDR3 size: 14 residues. The chain's CDR3 is CASRDGTSTDTQYF. DNA of the CDR3: TGTGCCAGCCGGGACGGTACTAGCACAGATACGCAGTATTTT.

This clone was counted a single time. The chain carries TRBV6-1 and TRBJ2-1; D is uncertain. Trimming cost V 3 bases and J 4 bases, with 13 bases left between them. This CDR3 is 15 amino acids long. The germline gives CDR1 MNHNS, CDR2 SASEGT. The DNA for the CDR3 is TGTGCCAGCAGTGAGGGTCCCGAGGCGTACAATGAGCAGTTCTTC. Its protein product is CASSEGPEAYNEQFF.

The chain links TRBV6-5 to TRBJ2-1, with TRBD1 identical over 9 bases. Germline-derived CDR1 and CDR2 are MNHEY and SVGAGI. The trim removed 6 bases at V and 2 bases at J, leaving 5 bases unmatched. This CDR3 is built from 15 residues. DNA of the CDR3: TGTGCCAGCAGCAAGGACAGGGGTACCTACAATGAGCAGTTCTTC. This gives the protein CASSKDRGTYNEQFF.

The V gene is TRBV6-6, the J gene TRBJ2-7, with 7 bases aligning to TRBD1. Germline V gives CDR1 MNHNY, CDR2 SVGAGI (reference sequence). The CDR3 length is 12 residues. Trimming removed 4 bases from V and 6 bases from J; junction bases left unmatched: 3. The CDR3 protein is CASSWTGSEQYF. The CDR3 DNA sequence: TGTGCCAGCAGTTGGACAGGTAGCGAGCAGTACTTC.

The chain couples TRBV7-8 to TRBJ2-3, with 7 bases lining up with TRBD2. Per germline, CDR1 SGHVS and CDR2 FQNEAQ. The CDR3 totals 16 residues. V lost 4 bases, J lost 0 bases, and 7 bases stayed unmatched. The CDR3 sequence: CASSSQRDPSTDTQYF. CDR3 bases: TGTGCCAGCAGCTCTCAGCGGGACCCTAGCACAGATACGCAGTATTTT. Combining the CDR3 with reference TRBV7-8 and TRBJ2-3 gives the whole variable domain GAGVSQSPRYKVAKRGQDVALRCDPISGHVSLFWYQQALGQGPEFLTYFQNEAQLDKSGLPSDRFFAERPEGSVSTLKIQRTQQEDSAVYLCASSSQRDPSTDTQYFGPGTRLTVL.

This clone has just one count. The chain employs TRBV2 and TRBJ2-5; D remains ambiguous. The germline CDR1 and CDR2 sequences are SNHLY and FYNNEI. V was pared by 7 bases and J by 10 bases, with 16 bases between. The CDR3 covers 12 residues. CDR3 sequence (DNA): TGTGCCAGCATGTTGCCCCCGGGTGACCAGTACTTC. The encoded protein is CASMLPPGDQYF.

This CDR3 is CASTPGGHPQHF. The CDR3 nucleotides read TGTGCCAGCACCCCTGGGGGTCATCCCCAGCATTTT. The chain recombines TRBV6-6 with TRBJ1-5, with a possible D match to TRBD1 (5 bases). This CDR3 spans 12 amino acids. The V end was cut by 7 bases, the J end by 10 bases, with 14 bases between. Germline CDR1 reads MNHNY; CDR2 reads SVGAGI (reference sequence).

The table lists this clone with a few counts. The chain employs TRBV5-6 and TRBJ2-5; D call uncertain. V lost 0 bases and J 5 bases, leaving 11 bases between the germline ends. This CDR3 has 14 amino acids. CDR1 is SGHDT, CDR2 YYEEEE, per germline. CDR3 loop: CASSLVSVEETQYF. The CDR3 DNA is TGTGCCAGCAGCTTGGTATCCGTCGAGGAGACCCAGTACTTC. The full variable domain, its missing parts supplied by reference TRBV5-6 and TRBJ2-5, is DAGVTQSPTHLIKTRGQQVTLRCSPKSGHDTVSWYQQALGQGPQFIFQYYEEEERQRGNFPDRFSGHQFPNYSSELNVNALLLGDSALYLCASSLVSVEETQYFGPGTRLLVL.

This clone is medium-sized (0.01 to 0.1%) by share. This same CDR3 is encoded by further DNA sequences in the sample. The V call is TRBV5-1, the J call TRBJ2-1; 8 bases map to TRBD1. CDR1 SGHRS and CDR2 YFSETQ come from the germline V gene. CDR3 size: 15 residues. V gave up 4 bases and J gave up 7 bases; unmatched junction bases: 10. The CDR3 region is CASSPYRGYTNEQFF. For the CDR3, the DNA is TGCGCCAGCAGCCCGTACAGGGGGTATACGAATGAGCAGTTCTTC. Drawing the rest from reference TRBV5-1 and TRBJ2-1, the complete variable domain is KAGVTQTPRYLIKTRGQQVTLSCSPISGHRSVSWYQQTPGQGLQFLFEYFSETQRNKGNFPGRFSGRQFSNSRSEMNVSTLELGDSALYLCASSPYRGYTNEQFFGPGTRLTVL.

J is TRBJ2-1 and V is TRBV4-3; perhaps D is TRBD1 or TRBD2 (5 bases each). V was pared by 0 bases and J by 9 bases, with 12 bases between. From germline, CDR1 is LGHNA and CDR2 YSLEER. The CDR3 is 14 amino acids. The CDR3 DNA follows: TGCGCCAGCAGCCAAGATGGGACGGTATCTGAGCAGTTCTTC. This gives the protein CASSQDGTVSEQFF.

The chain is built from TRBV5-4 and TRBJ2-7; possibly TRBD2 for D (6 bases). In germline, CDR1 is SGHNT, CDR2 YYREEE (reference sequence). Trimming stripped 4 bases from V and 0 bases from J, with 17 bases between. This CDR3 comprises 16 residues. CDR3 nucleotide sequence: TGTGCCAGCAGCCCAGATCAGCGGGCCCTCTCCTACGAGCAGTACTTC. Translating gives CASSPDQRALSYEQYF.

This clone was seen a single time. The V gene is TRBV6-1, the J gene TRBJ2-7, with 11 bases matching TRBD1. The CDR3 loop spans 14 amino acids. The J segment lost 4 bases and the V segment lost 11 bases, leaving 10 bases of the junction unmatched. Germline lookup yields CDR1 MNHNS and CDR2 SASEGT. The CDR3 region has the DNA TGTGCCGTCGAGGACAGGGGGCAGTTATACGAGCAGTACTTC. It is translated as CAVEDRGQLYEQYF.

V and J are TRBV27 and TRBJ2-3, with TRBD2 matching 7 bases. Germline assignment: CDR1 MNHEY and CDR2 SMNVEV (reference sequence). This CDR3 is 14 amino acids long. The V segment lost 8 bases and the J segment 5 bases; nucleotides outside the gene matches: 10. The CDR3 DNA is TGTGCCAGCTCATGGGCGGGAGCTAGAGATACGCAGTATTTT. This sequence encodes CASSWAGARDTQYF.

The V and J genes are TRBV28 and TRBJ2-1, with 12 nucleotides matching TRBD2. The J segment lost 6 bases and the V segment lost 6 bases, leaving 9 bases of the junction unmatched. Per the germline V gene, CDR1 is MDHEN and CDR2 is SYDVKM. The CDR3 has 16 amino acids. The CDR3 here is CASRRRTSGIGNEQFF. CDR3 DNA sequence: TGTGCCAGCAGACGCCGGACTAGCGGGATCGGCAATGAGCAGTTCTTC.

The chain is built from TRBV19 and TRBJ2-3; D may be TRBD1 (6 bases). The CDR3 has 13 amino acids. V was trimmed by 7 bases and J by 1 base, leaving 9 bases between them. Germline values: CDR1 LNHDA, CDR2 SQIVND (reference sequence). CDR3 bases: TGTGCCAGTATCCCAGGGGGCACAGATACGCAGTATTTT. Translated, it gives CASIPGGTDTQYF.

CDR3 residues: CASSLGSSGRILHNEQFF. CDR3 sequence (DNA): TGTGCCAGCAGCTTGGGGTCTAGCGGGAGGATATTACACAATGAGCAGTTCTTC. The chain employs TRBV7-2 and TRBJ2-1, with 11 bases that match TRBD2. This CDR3 contains 18 residues. Germline V gene data show CDR1 as SGHTA and CDR2 as FQGNSA. Unmatched junction bases numbered 12, after V lost 3 bases and J lost 5 bases.

The chain couples TRBV5-1 to TRBJ2-3; 9 bases match TRBD2. Germline V gene lookup returns CDR1 SGHRS and CDR2 YFSETQ. The length of the CDR3 is 15 residues. The V segment lost 4 bases and the J segment 8 bases; nucleotides outside the gene matches: 11. CDR3 in DNA: TGCGCCAGCAGCGATAGCGGGAGTCGAGGGGGTACGCAGTATTTT. It translates to CASSDSGSRGGTQYF.

This clone was observed a single time. The rearrangement joins TRBV7-3 to TRBJ2-3; 7 bases agree with TRBD2. The germline gives CDR1 SGHTA, CDR2 FQGTGA. With V trimmed by 2 bases and J by 4 bases, 3 bases remained unmatched. CDR3 length: 14 residues. As DNA, the CDR3 is TGTGCCAGCAGCTTAGAGGGAGGGTCAGATACGCAGTATTTT. Protein sequence: CASSLEGGSDTQYF.

The table lists this clone with a few counts. V and J are TRBV19 and TRBJ2-3, with D maybe TRBD2 (6 bases). Germline CDR1 and CDR2: LNHDA and SQIVND (reference sequence). This CDR3 is built from 14 residues. The V gene lost 4 bases and the J gene lost 4 bases, with 12 bases spanning the gap. CDR3 region: CASSSPGLADTQYF. CDR3 nucleotides: TGTGCCAGTAGTAGCCCGGGACTGGCAGATACGCAGTATTTT.

This chain uses TRBV7-8 with TRBJ1-5; 9 nucleotides align to TRBD1. The germline V gene has CDR1 SGHVS and CDR2 FQNEAQ. The length of the CDR3 is 15 residues. Unmatched junction bases numbered 6, after V lost 5 bases and J lost 4 bases. In DNA, the CDR3 is TGTGCCAGCAGCATGGGGACAGGGAGGAATCAGCCCCAGCATTTT. Translation: CASSMGTGRNQPQHF. Full variable domain (missing parts from reference TRBV7-8 and TRBJ1-5): GAGVSQSPRYKVAKRGQDVALRCDPISGHVSLFWYQQALGQGPEFLTYFQNEAQLDKSGLPSDRFFAERPEGSVSTLKIQRTQQEDSAVYLCASSMGTGRNQPQHFGDGTRLSIL.